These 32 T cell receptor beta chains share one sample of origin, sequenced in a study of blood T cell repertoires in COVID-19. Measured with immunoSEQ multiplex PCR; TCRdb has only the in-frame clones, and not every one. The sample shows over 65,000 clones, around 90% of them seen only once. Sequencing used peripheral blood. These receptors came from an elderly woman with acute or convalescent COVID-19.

The CDR3 nucleotides read TGTGCCAGCAGCTTGGCCACTAGCGGGCAAGAGACCCAGTACTTC. It specifies CASSLATSGQETQYF. The rearrangement joins TRBV5-4 to TRBJ2-5; TRBD2 matches 9 bases. Trimming cost V 0 bases and J 2 bases; bases outside gene matches: 2. This CDR3 is built from 15 residues. Per the germline V gene, CDR1 is SGHNT and CDR2 is YYREEE (reference sequence).

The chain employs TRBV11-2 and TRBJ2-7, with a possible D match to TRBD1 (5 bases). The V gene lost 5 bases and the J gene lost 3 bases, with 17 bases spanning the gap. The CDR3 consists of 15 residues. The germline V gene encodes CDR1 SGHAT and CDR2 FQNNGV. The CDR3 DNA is TGTGCCAGCAGCCGGCAGGGTAGTACTTACTACGAGCAGTACTTC. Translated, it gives CASSRQGSTYYEQYF.

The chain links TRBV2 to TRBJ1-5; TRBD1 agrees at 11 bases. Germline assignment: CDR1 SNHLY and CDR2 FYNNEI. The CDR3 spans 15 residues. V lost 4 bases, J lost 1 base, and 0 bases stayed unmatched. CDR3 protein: CASSGDRGSNQPQHF. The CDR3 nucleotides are TGTGCCAGCAGTGGGGACAGGGGGAGCAATCAGCCCCAGCATTTT.

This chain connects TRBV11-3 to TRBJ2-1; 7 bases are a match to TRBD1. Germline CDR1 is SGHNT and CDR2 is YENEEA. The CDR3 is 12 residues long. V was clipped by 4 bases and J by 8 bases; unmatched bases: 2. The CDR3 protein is CASSYQGDEQFF. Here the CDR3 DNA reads TGTGCCAGCAGCTACCAGGGGGATGAGCAGTTCTTC.

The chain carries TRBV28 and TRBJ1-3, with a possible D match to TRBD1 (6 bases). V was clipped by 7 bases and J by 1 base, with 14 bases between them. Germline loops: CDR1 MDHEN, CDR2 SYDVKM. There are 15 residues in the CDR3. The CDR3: CASIMGGGSGNTIYF. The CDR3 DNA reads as TGTGCCAGCATCATGGGAGGGGGATCTGGAAACACCATATATTTT.

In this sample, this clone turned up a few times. This CDR3 reads CASSESYSYEQYF. The CDR3 DNA reads TGCGCCAGCAGTGAGTCCTACTCTTACGAGCAGTACTTC. This chain links TRBV10-2 with TRBJ2-7; no definite D call. The ends were cut back, 0 bases at V and 4 bases at J, with 7 bases in the middle. The CDR3 covers 13 residues. Germline CDR1 WSHSY, CDR2 SAAADI.

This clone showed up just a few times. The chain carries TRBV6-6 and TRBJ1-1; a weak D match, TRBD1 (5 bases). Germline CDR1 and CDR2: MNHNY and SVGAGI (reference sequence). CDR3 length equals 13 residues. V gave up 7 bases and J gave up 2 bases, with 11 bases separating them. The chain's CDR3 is CASNPGGNTEAFF. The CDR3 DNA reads TGTGCCAGCAATCCCGGGGGAAACACTGAAGCTTTCTTT.

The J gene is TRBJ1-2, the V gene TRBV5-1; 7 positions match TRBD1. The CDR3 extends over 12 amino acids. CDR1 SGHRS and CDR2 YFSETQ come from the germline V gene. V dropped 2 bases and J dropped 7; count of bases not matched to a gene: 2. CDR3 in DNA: TGCGCCAGCAGCTTCCAGGGGGGTGGCTACACCTTC. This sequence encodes CASSFQGGGYTF.

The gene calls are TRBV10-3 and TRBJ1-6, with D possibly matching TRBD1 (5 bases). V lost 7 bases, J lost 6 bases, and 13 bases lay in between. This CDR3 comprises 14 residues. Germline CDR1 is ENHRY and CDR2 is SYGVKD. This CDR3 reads CAITTRDSNSPLHF. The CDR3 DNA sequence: TGTGCCATCACAACCAGAGACAGTAATTCACCCCTCCACTTT.

As DNA, the CDR3 is TGTGCCAGCAGTTCCGGACAGGGGAGTCACTATGGCTACACCTTC. Its translation: CASSSGQGSHYGYTF. The chain links TRBV7-9 to TRBJ1-2; 9 bases match TRBD1. After removal of 6 bases from V and 3 bases from J, the junction contained 8 bases not matched to a gene. Germline V CDR1 and CDR2: SEHNR, FQNEAQ (reference sequence). The CDR3 covers 15 residues.

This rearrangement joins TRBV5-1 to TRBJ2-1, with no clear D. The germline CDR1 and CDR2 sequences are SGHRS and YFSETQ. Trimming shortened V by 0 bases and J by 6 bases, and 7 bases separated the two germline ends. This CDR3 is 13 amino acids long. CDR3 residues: CASSLDVSNEQFF. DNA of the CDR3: TGCGCCAGCAGCTTGGACGTCAGCAATGAGCAGTTCTTC.

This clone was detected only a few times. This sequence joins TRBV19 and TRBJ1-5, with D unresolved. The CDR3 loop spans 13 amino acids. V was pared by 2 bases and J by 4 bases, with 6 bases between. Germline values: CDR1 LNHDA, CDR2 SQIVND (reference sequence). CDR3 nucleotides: TGTGCCAGTAGTATATCCGGGAATCAGCCCCAGCATTTT. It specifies CASSISGNQPQHF.

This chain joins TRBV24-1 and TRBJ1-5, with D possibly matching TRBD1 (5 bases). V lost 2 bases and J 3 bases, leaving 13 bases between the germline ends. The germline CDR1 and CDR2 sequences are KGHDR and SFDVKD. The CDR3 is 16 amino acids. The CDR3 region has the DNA TGTGCCACCAGTGATTCCACGGGGGGGAACAATCAGCCCCAGCATTTT. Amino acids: CATSDSTGGNNQPQHF.

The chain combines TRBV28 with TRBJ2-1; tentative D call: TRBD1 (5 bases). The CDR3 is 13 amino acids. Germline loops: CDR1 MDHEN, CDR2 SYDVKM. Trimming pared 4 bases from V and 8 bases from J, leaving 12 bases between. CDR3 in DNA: TGTGCCAGCAGTTCAGGGAAGTTCGATGAGCAGTTCTTC. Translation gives CASSSGKFDEQFF.

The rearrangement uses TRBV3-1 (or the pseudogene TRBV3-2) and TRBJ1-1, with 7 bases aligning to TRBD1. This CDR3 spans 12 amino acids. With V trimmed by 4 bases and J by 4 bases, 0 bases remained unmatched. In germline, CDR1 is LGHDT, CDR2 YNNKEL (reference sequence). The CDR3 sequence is CASSPGGTEAFF. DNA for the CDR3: TGTGCCAGCAGCCCAGGGGGCACTGAAGCTTTCTTT.

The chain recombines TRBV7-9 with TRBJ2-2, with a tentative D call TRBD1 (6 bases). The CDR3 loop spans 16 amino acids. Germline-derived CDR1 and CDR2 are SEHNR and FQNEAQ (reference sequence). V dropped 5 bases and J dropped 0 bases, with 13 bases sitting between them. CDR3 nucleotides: TGTGCCAGCAGCCCATGGACAGCTGCGAACACCGGGGAGCTGTTTTTT. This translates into CASSPWTAANTGELFF.

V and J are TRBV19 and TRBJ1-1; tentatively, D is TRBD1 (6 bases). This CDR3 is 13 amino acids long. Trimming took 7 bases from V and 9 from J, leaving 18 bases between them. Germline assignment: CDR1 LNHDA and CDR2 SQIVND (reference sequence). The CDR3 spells CASTTTWGGQAFF. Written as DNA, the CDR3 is TGTGCCAGTACTACCACGTGGGGGGGCCAAGCTTTCTTT.

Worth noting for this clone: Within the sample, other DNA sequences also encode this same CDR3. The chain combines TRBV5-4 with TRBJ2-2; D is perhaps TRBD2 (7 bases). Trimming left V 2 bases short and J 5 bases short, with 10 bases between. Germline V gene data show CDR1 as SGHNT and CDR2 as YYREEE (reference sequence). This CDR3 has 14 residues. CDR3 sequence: CASSLQGGTGELFF. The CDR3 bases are TGTGCCAGCAGCTTACAGGGAGGGACCGGGGAGCTGTTTTTT.

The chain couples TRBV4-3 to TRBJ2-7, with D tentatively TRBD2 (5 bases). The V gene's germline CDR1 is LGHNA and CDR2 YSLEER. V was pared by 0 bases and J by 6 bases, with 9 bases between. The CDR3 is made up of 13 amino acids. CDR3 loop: CASSQDEGREQYF. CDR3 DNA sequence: TGCGCCAGCAGCCAAGATGAGGGTCGCGAGCAGTACTTC.

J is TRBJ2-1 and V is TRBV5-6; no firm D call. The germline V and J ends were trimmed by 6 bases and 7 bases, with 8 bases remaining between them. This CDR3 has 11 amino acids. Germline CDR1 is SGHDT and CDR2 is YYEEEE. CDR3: CASNLVNEQFF. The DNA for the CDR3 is TGTGCCAGCAACCTAGTTAATGAGCAGTTCTTC.

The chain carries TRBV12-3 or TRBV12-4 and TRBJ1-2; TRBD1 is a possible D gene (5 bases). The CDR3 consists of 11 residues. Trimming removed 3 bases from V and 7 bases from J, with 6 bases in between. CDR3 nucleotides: TGTGCCAGCAGTTTGGGGGGTGGCTACACCTTC. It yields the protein CASSLGGGYTF.

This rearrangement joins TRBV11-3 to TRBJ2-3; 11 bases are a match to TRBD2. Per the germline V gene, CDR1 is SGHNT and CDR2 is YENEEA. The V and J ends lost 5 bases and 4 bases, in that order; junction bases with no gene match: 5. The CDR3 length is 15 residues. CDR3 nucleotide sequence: TGTGCCAGCAGCCCAGGACTAGCGGGTTCAGATACGCAGTATTTT. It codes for CASSPGLAGSDTQYF. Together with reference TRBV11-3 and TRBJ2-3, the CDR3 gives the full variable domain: EAGVVQSPRYKIIEKKQPVAFWCNPISGHNTLYWYLQNLGQGPELLIRYENEEAVDDSQLPKDRFSAERLKGVDSTLKIQPAELGDSAVYLCASSPGLAGSDTQYFGPGTRLTVL.

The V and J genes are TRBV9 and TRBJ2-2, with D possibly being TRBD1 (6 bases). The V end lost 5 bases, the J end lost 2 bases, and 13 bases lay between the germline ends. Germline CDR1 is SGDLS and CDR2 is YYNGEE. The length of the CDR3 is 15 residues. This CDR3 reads CASSAGTPNTGELFF. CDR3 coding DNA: TGTGCCAGCAGTGCCGGGACACCCAACACCGGGGAGCTGTTTTTT.

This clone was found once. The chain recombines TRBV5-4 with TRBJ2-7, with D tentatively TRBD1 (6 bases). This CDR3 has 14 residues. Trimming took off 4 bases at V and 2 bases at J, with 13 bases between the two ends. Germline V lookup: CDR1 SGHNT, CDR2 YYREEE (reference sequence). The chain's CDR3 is CASSLTGPTYEQYF. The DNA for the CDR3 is TGTGCCAGCAGCCTGACAGGTCCCACCTACGAGCAGTACTTC.

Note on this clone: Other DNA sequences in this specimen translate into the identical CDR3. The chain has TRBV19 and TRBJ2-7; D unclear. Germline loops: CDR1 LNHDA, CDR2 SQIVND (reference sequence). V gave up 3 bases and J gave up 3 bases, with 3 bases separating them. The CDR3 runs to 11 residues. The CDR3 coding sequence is TGTGCCAGTAGTATCGGCTACGAGCAGTACTTC. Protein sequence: CASSIGYEQYF.

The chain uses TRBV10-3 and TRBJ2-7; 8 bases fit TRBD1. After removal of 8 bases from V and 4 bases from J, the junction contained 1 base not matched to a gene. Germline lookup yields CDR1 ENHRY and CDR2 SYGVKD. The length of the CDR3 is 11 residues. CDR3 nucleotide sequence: TGTGCCATCGGGACAGGTTACGAGCAGTACTTC. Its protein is CAIGTGYEQYF.

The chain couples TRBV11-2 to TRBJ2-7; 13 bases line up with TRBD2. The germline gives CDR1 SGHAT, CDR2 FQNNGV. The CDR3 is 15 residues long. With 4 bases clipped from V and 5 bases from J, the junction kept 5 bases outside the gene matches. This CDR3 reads CASSSGLAGVHEQYF. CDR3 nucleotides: TGTGCCAGCAGCTCTGGACTAGCGGGAGTGCACGAGCAGTACTTC.

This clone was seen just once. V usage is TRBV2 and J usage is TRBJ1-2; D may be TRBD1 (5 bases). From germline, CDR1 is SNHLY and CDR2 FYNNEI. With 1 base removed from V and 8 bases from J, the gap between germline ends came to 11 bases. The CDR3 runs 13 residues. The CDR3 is CASSEGTAGGYTF. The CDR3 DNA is TGTGCCAGCAGTGAAGGTACCGCAGGGGGCTACACCTTC.

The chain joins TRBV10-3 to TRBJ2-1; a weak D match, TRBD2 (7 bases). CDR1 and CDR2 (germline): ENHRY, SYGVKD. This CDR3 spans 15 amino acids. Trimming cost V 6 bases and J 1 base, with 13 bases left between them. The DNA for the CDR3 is TGTGCCATCAGAGGGGGAGGGGTGTCCTACAATGAGCAGTTCTTC. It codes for CAIRGGGVSYNEQFF.

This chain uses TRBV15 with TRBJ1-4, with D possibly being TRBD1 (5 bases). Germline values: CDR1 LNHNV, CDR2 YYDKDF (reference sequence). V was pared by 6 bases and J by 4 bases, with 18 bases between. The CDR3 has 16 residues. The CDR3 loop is CATRRHQGSGNEKLFF. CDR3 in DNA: TGTGCCACCAGACGCCACCAGGGATCGGGTAATGAAAAACTGTTTTTT.

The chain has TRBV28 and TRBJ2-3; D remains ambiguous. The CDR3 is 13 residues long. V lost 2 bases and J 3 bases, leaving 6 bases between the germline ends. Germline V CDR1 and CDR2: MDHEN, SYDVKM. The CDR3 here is CASSLEITDTQYF. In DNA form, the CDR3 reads TGTGCCAGCAGTTTAGAGATTACAGATACGCAGTATTTT.

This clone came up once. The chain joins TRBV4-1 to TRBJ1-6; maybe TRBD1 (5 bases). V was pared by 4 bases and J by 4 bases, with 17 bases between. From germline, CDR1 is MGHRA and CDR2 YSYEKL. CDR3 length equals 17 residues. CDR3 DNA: TGCGCCAGCAGCCTCGAAAGACACCAGGGATATAATTCACCCCTCCACTTT. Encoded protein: CASSLERHQGYNSPLHF.